This entry features one T cell receptor (beta chain) sequence. What it binds is not known. This sample was included in a study of cytomegalovirus exposure and HLA in healthy donors. It was with 60 Vbeta and 13 Jbeta primers that the PCR ran. Sequenced by immunoSEQ multiplex PCR; TCRdb stores in-frame clones only, minus some. The sample shows 65,000 to 95,000 clones, roughly 80% of them seen only once. The study, taken as a whole, reports: A later analysis revealed that TCR association rates differed between HLA loci, peaking at DRB1 and bottoming out at HLA-C. Later analysis identified a missense DCLRE1C variant that was linked to TCR beta V- and J-gene trimming. The classifier, whose performance was assessed in both the original and validation cohorts, reportedly diagnosed cytomegalovirus status with high specificity and sensitivity. It was likely that a cluster of highly shared sequence variants was a sequencing artifact.

The sample taken for sequencing was PBMCs. This sequence originates from a human donor in good health.

The CDR3 DNA sequence: TGTGCCAGCAGCTTAGCAGGGGACATGAGCACAGATACGCAGTATTTT. It encodes CASSLAGDMSTDTQYF. The rearrangement joins TRBV7-2 to TRBJ2-3; D is perhaps TRBD1 (6 bases). V was shortened by 0 bases and J by 0 bases, with 10 bases between the two germline ends. The CDR3 runs to 16 residues. Germline lookup yields CDR1 SGHTA and CDR2 FQGNSA.